What follows are 14 T cell receptor beta chains derived from one specimen sequenced in a study of T cell changes during pregnancy in multiple sclerosis. Only in-frame clones appear in the TCRdb table, and some are missing; sequencing was by immunoSEQ multiplex PCR. This sample has 50,000 to 75,000 clones; around 91% occur once, and the top ten carry less than 1.5%. The source material was peripheral blood, sampled after pregnancy. These receptors were taken from a female donor in good health, enrolled as a control in a pregnancy study.

The CDR3 is CASSPAPSTGILGNTIYF. The CDR3, as DNA: TGTGCCAGCTCACCTGCACCATCGACAGGCATCTTAGGAAACACCATATATTTT. The chain couples TRBV18 to TRBJ1-3; D may be TRBD1 (6 bases). Germline values: CDR1 KGHSH, CDR2 LQKENI. The length of the CDR3 is 18 residues. V lost 3 bases and J lost 4, with 22 bases in between.

The chain employs TRBV9 and TRBJ2-3, with 12 nucleotides matching TRBD1. This CDR3 comprises 15 residues. The V gene's germline CDR1 is SGDLS and CDR2 YYNGEE. V lost 3 bases, J lost 4 bases, and 3 bases stayed unmatched. The CDR3 sequence is CASSAGTGGADTQYF. The CDR3 DNA follows: TGTGCCAGCAGCGCCGGGACAGGGGGCGCAGATACGCAGTATTTT.

This rearrangement joins TRBV7-9 to TRBJ1-1; D remains unclear. Germline CDR1 and CDR2: SEHNR and FQNEAQ (reference sequence). This CDR3 is built from 15 residues. The germline V and J ends were trimmed by 1 base and 1 base, with 10 bases remaining between them. The DNA for the CDR3 is TGTGCCAGCAGCTTAGATCTCCGGTGGAACACTGAAGCTTTCTTT. Its protein product is CASSLDLRWNTEAFF.

This sequence joins TRBV7-9 and TRBJ2-7; 9 bases line up with TRBD1. This CDR3 is built from 15 residues. CDR1 and CDR2 (germline): SEHNR, FQNEAQ (reference sequence). Trimming at V came to 1 base and at J to 3 bases, leaving 4 bases not matched to a gene. CDR3 nucleotide sequence: TGTGCCAGCAGCTTAGTGACAGGGGGTCTCTACGAGCAGTACTTC. Amino acids: CASSLVTGGLYEQYF.

This clone was picked up one time. The V and J genes are TRBV7-9 and TRBJ1-2; D is unresolved. CDR1 SEHNR and CDR2 FQNEAQ come from the germline V gene (reference sequence). Trimming cost V 2 bases and J 5 bases, with 18 bases left between them. The CDR3 totals 16 residues. The CDR3 DNA reads TGTGCCAGCAGCTTAACGGGAATCGGGCTTTTTTATGGCTACACCTTC. This gives the protein CASSLTGIGLFYGYTF. The full variable domain, in which reference TRBV7-9 and TRBJ1-2 provide the parts outside the CDR3, is DTGVSQNPRHKITKRGQNVTFRCDPISEHNRLYWYRQTLGQGPEFLTYFQNEAQLEKSRLLSDRFSAERPKGSFSTLEIQRTEQGDSAMYLCASSLTGIGLFYGYTFGSGTRLTVV.

J is TRBJ1-1 and V is TRBV4-1, with a possible D match to TRBD1 (5 bases). V lost 2 bases to trimming and J lost 11 bases, with 15 bases between them. The CDR3 length is 13 residues. CDR1 and CDR2 (germline): MGHRA, YSYEKL. The CDR3 region has the DNA TGCGCCAGCAGCCAAAGCGAGAACAGGTGGGCTTTCTTT. This codes for CASSQSENRWAFF.

The V and J genes are TRBV2 and TRBJ2-7; no definite D call. The CDR3 runs to 13 residues. V shed 5 bases and J shed 2 bases, with 10 bases lying between them. The germline gives CDR1 SNHLY, CDR2 FYNNEI. CDR3 sequence reads: CASSSTQAYEQYF. The CDR3 DNA reads TGTGCCAGCAGTTCCACCCAGGCCTACGAGCAGTACTTC.

This chain joins TRBV19 and TRBJ1-4, with D tentatively TRBD1 (6 bases). Trimming left V 3 bases short and J 7 bases short, with 9 bases between. From germline, CDR1 is LNHDA and CDR2 SQIVND (reference sequence). This CDR3 region has 13 residues. In DNA form, the CDR3 reads TGTGCCAGTAGTATTGGGGGCCGTGAAAAACTGTTTTTT. As protein: CASSIGGREKLFF.

The chain employs TRBV9 and TRBJ2-7, with 14 positions matching TRBD2. The CDR3 covers 15 residues. Trimming removed 4 bases from V and 6 bases from J; junction bases left unmatched: 6. CDR1 and CDR2 (germline): SGDLS, YYNGEE. This CDR3 is CASSPLGTSGGEQYF. The CDR3 nucleotides are TGTGCCAGCAGCCCCTTAGGGACTAGCGGGGGCGAGCAGTACTTC.

The chain couples TRBV19 to TRBJ1-6; no reliable D call. Germline CDR1 and CDR2: LNHDA and SQIVND (reference sequence). V was trimmed by 3 bases and J by 10 bases, leaving 7 bases between them. The CDR3 has 12 amino acids. The chain's CDR3 is CASSMFGSPLHF. The CDR3 DNA reads as TGTGCCAGTAGTATGTTCGGGTCACCCCTCCACTTT.

The chain couples TRBV30 to TRBJ2-6; 7 nucleotides line up with TRBD1. Germline V gene sequence: CDR1 GTSNPN, CDR2 SVGIG (reference sequence). This CDR3 has 15 residues. The V and J ends lost 5 bases and 0 bases, in that order; junction bases with no gene match: 4. CDR3 amino acids: CAWGQAHSGANVLTF. The CDR3 bases are TGTGCCTGGGGACAGGCACACTCTGGGGCCAACGTCCTGACTTTC.

The genes are TRBV4-2 and TRBJ1-1; TRBD1 might be the D (5 bases). Germline CDR1 LGHNA, CDR2 YNFKEQ. The V end lost 1 base, the J end lost 4 bases, and 13 bases lay between the germline ends. The CDR3 covers 15 residues. The DNA for the CDR3 is TGTGCCAGCAGCCAAGCTGGGGGGGATCGCACTGAAGCTTTCTTT. It is translated as CASSQAGGDRTEAFF.

This clone was observed a single time. The CDR3: CATIWGDRGHTGELFF. CDR3 coding DNA: TGTGCCACCATCTGGGGGGACAGGGGGCACACCGGGGAGCTGTTTTTT. The chain is built from TRBV6-6 and TRBJ2-2, with 12 bases aligning to TRBD1. This CDR3 is built from 16 residues. The germline V gene encodes CDR1 MNHNY and CDR2 SVGAGI (reference sequence). J gave up 3 bases and V 10 bases, and 9 bases lay outside the gene matches.

The rearrangement uses TRBV27 and TRBJ1-4; 8 nucleotides line up with TRBD1. This CDR3 is 14 amino acids long. Germline assignment: CDR1 MNHEY and CDR2 SMNVEV (reference sequence). Losses at the gene ends were 5 bases for V and 7 bases for J; bases not matched to a gene: 6. In nucleotides, the CDR3 is TGTGCCAGCAGTCCCAGGGGGCAGGGTGAAAAACTGTTTTTT. It codes for CASSPRGQGEKLFF.